The 21 T cell receptor beta chains below were found in one sample sequenced in a study of cytomegalovirus exposure and HLA in healthy donors. The PCR had 60 Vbeta and 13 Jbeta primers. Sequenced by immunoSEQ multiplex PCR; TCRdb stores in-frame clones only, minus some. The sample yields about 110,000 clones, 50% to 65% seen once. The source material was PBMCs. These receptors all stem from a man aged 30 to 39 in good health and CMV-seropositive.

The genes are TRBV5-1 and TRBJ1-2; D unclear. Trimming stripped 8 bases from V and 0 bases from J, with 11 bases between. Germline loops: CDR1 SGHRS, CDR2 YFSETQ. The CDR3 is made up of 13 amino acids. Here the CDR3 reads CASQAQSNYGYTF. The CDR3 DNA reads TGCGCCAGTCAAGCCCAATCTAACTATGGCTACACCTTC. Filled out from reference TRBV5-1 and TRBJ1-2, the complete variable domain reads KAGVTQTPRYLIKTRGQQVTLSCSPISGHRSVSWYQQTPGQGLQFLFEYFSETQRNKGNFPGRFSGRQFSNSRSEMNVSTLELGDSALYLCASQAQSNYGYTFGSGTRLTVV.

The J gene is TRBJ2-7, the V gene TRBV5-6; D is unresolved. Germline values: CDR1 SGHDT, CDR2 YYEEEE. This CDR3 is 12 amino acids long. The V end lost 1 base, the J end lost 6 bases, and 8 bases lay between the germline ends. CDR3 sequence: CASSLPPGEQYF. CDR3 sequence (DNA): TGTGCCAGCAGCTTGCCGCCAGGCGAGCAGTACTTC.

V is TRBV7-2 and J is TRBJ2-7, with TRBD1 as a possible D gene (5 bases). CDR1 and CDR2 from the germline V gene are SGHTA and FQGNSA. V was pared by 3 bases and J by 3 bases, with 12 bases between. This CDR3 comprises 14 residues. This chain's CDR3 is CASSLAGINYEQYF. CDR3 coding DNA: TGTGCCAGCAGCTTGGCAGGGATTAACTACGAGCAGTACTTC. The variable domain in full, completed from reference TRBV7-2 and TRBJ2-7, reads GAGVSQSPSNKVTEKGKDVELRCDPISGHTALYWYRQSLGQGLEFLIYFQGNSAPDKSGLPSDRFSAERTGGSVSTLTIQRTQQEDSAVYLCASSLAGINYEQYFGPGTRLTVT.

This chain joins TRBV6-1 and TRBJ2-3; 12 bases are a match to TRBD2. The CDR3 sequence is 14 residues long. Germline trimming cut 7 bases from V and 2 bases from J; bases unmatched to any gene: 1. Germline loops: CDR1 MNHNS, CDR2 SASEGT. Here the CDR3 DNA reads TGTGCCAGCACTAGCGGGGGGGCCACAGATACGCAGTATTTT. The encoded protein is CASTSGGATDTQYF.

In this sample, this clone turned up a few times. The CDR3 DNA follows: TGTGCCTGGAGCGTAGCGGGGGAGCAGTTCTTC. Translating it yields CAWSVAGEQFF. The chain links TRBV30 to TRBJ2-1, with 8 bases that match TRBD2. This CDR3 has 11 amino acids. Unmatched junction bases numbered 2, after V lost 3 bases and J lost 10 bases. Germline V gives CDR1 GTSNPN, CDR2 SVGIG (reference sequence).

The V gene is TRBV7-9, the J gene TRBJ2-3; tentative D call: TRBD1 (6 bases). CDR1 SEHNR and CDR2 FQNEAQ come from the germline V gene (reference sequence). The CDR3 contains 16 residues. Trimming removed 1 base from V and 2 bases from J, with 13 bases in between. The CDR3 DNA follows: TGTGCCAGCAGCTTAGGAGGGGGAGTCCCCACAGATACGCAGTATTTT. Protein product: CASSLGGGVPTDTQYF.

This clone showed up just once. The genes are TRBV19 and TRBJ1-1; TRBD1 aligns across 7 bases. The CDR3 runs to 17 residues. From germline, CDR1 is LNHDA and CDR2 SQIVND (reference sequence). J was trimmed by 0 bases and V by 3 bases; bases with no gene match: 10. DNA of the CDR3: TGTGCCAGTAGTATTAGCGTGGGACAGACCCTGAACACTGAAGCTTTCTTT. This gives the protein CASSISVGQTLNTEAFF. The full variable domain, with the rest looked up from reference TRBV19 and TRBJ1-1, is DGGITQSPKYLFRKEGQNVTLSCEQNLNHDAMYWYRQDPGQGLRLIYYSQIVNDFQKGDIAEGYSVSREKKESFPLTVTSAQKNPTAFYLCASSISVGQTLNTEAFFGQGTRLTVV.

The CDR3: CASSEQGYEQYF. CDR3 in DNA: TGTGCCAGCAGTGAACAGGGGTACGAGCAGTACTTC. This rearrangement joins TRBV6-1 to TRBJ2-7, with D maybe TRBD1 (6 bases). CDR1 is MNHNS, CDR2 SASEGT, per germline. The V end was cut by 2 bases, the J end by 4 bases, with 6 bases between. This CDR3 spans 12 amino acids.

The chain recombines TRBV7-2 with TRBJ1-2; D not certain. The CDR3 is 14 amino acids. V gave up 1 base and J gave up 4 bases, with 10 bases separating them. CDR1 is SGHTA, CDR2 FQGNSA, per germline. The CDR3 nucleotides read TGTGCCAGCAGCTTAGTTGCGGGAACCTATGGCTACACCTTC. This encodes CASSLVAGTYGYTF.

In nucleotides, the CDR3 is TGTGCCTGGAGTGTGGGGACTACCTACGAGCAGTACTTC. This sequence encodes CAWSVGTTYEQYF. The chain has TRBV30 and TRBJ2-7, with 7 bases lining up with TRBD2. The CDR3 loop spans 13 amino acids. Germline values: CDR1 GTSNPN, CDR2 SVGIG (reference sequence). The V segment lost 0 bases and the J segment 2 bases; nucleotides outside the gene matches: 1. The full variable domain, in which reference TRBV30 and TRBJ2-7 provide the parts outside the CDR3, is SQTIHQWPATLVQPVGSPLSLECTVEGTSNPNLYWYRQAAGRGLQLLFYSVGIGQISSEVPQNLSASRPQDRQFILSSKKLLLSDSGFYLCAWSVGTTYEQYFGPGTRLTVT.

J is TRBJ1-3 and V is TRBV9, with D perhaps TRBD1 (5 bases). V gave up 2 bases and J gave up 0 bases, with 9 bases separating them. From germline, CDR1 is SGDLS and CDR2 YYNGEE. This CDR3 is built from 15 residues. CDR3 sequence: CASSVTDFSGNTIYF. The CDR3 DNA sequence: TGTGCCAGCAGCGTGACAGATTTCTCTGGAAACACCATATATTTT.

This chain joins TRBV6-1 and TRBJ2-3, with unresolved D. Germline V gene sequence: CDR1 MNHNS, CDR2 SASEGT. V was clipped by 6 bases and J by 6 bases, with 19 bases between them. The CDR3 is 15 amino acids. The CDR3 DNA follows: TGTGCCAGCAGCGAACACTCTGCTCATCCGGATACGCAGTATTTT. Translated: CASSEHSAHPDTQYF.

V usage is TRBV5-1 and J usage is TRBJ2-1; weak D call: TRBD2 (6 bases). Germline loops: CDR1 SGHRS, CDR2 YFSETQ. The germline V and J ends were trimmed by 4 bases and 2 bases, with 16 bases remaining between them. This CDR3 has 16 residues. In DNA form, the CDR3 reads TGCGCCAGCAGCCGCCTTGGGGGACTTGCCTACAATGAGCAGTTCTTC. This codes for CASSRLGGLAYNEQFF.

This chain links TRBV7-9 with TRBJ2-3; the D gene is possibly TRBD2 (6 bases). Germline loops: CDR1 SEHNR, CDR2 FQNEAQ (reference sequence). The V end was cut by 2 bases, the J end by 3 bases, with 9 bases between. The CDR3 is 14 amino acids. CDR3 nucleotide sequence: TGTGCCAGCAGCTTAATAGCGGATACAGATACGCAGTATTTT. This codes for CASSLIADTDTQYF.

This clone showed up just a few times. V and J are TRBV5-1 and TRBJ2-7; D is unclear. The CDR3 totals 14 residues. Trimming cost V 0 bases and J 0 bases, with 7 bases left between them. Per the germline V gene, CDR1 is SGHRS and CDR2 is YFSETQ. The CDR3 sequence is CASSLDLSSYEQYF. The CDR3 bases are TGCGCCAGCAGCTTGGACCTAAGCTCCTACGAGCAGTACTTC.

A note on this clone: Other nucleotide sequences in the sample specify the same CDR3. V is TRBV19 and J is TRBJ2-1; D is possibly TRBD1 (6 bases). V was pared by 3 bases and J by 9 bases, with 21 bases between. The CDR3 has 16 amino acids. The germline gives CDR1 LNHDA, CDR2 SQIVND (reference sequence). CDR3 loop: CASSIDGTGSLGEQFF. The CDR3 DNA is TGTGCCAGTAGTATTGACGGAACAGGGAGTTTGGGTGAGCAGTTCTTC.

This rearrangement joins TRBV5-8 to TRBJ2-7; no clear D gene. Germline V CDR1 and CDR2: SGHTS, YDEGEE. The V gene lost 3 bases and the J gene lost 4 bases, with 5 bases spanning the gap. The CDR3 extends over 11 amino acids. CDR3 region: CASSSVYEQYF. In DNA form, the CDR3 reads TGTGCCAGCAGCTCCGTTTACGAGCAGTACTTC.

This clone has more than one count but fewer than ten. The chain links TRBV10-1 to TRBJ2-5, with D possibly matching TRBD1 (5 bases). This CDR3 has 13 residues. Germline V CDR1 and CDR2: WNHNN, SYGVQD (reference sequence). The V and J ends lost 2 bases and 5 bases respectively, with 9 bases between them. The CDR3 sequence is CASSEMRQETQYF. In nucleotides, the CDR3 is TGCGCCAGCAGTGAGATGCGACAGGAGACCCAGTACTTC.

This clone was detected only once. The chain couples TRBV13 to TRBJ1-1; no clear D gene. Germline lookup yields CDR1 PRHDT and CDR2 FYEKMQ (reference sequence). The length of the CDR3 is 13 residues. Trimming took 0 bases from V and 6 from J, leaving 8 bases between them. In DNA, the CDR3 is TGTGCCAGCAGCTTAGGGGTCCAGGCTGAAGCTTTCTTT. This translates into CASSLGVQAEAFF.

This clone was detected only a few times. The chain carries TRBV5-4 and TRBJ1-5; 8 bases are a match to TRBD1. CDR1 and CDR2 (germline): SGHNT, YYREEE (reference sequence). The CDR3 runs 15 residues. The J segment lost 5 bases and the V segment lost 4 bases, leaving 8 bases of the junction unmatched. The CDR3 coding sequence is TGTGCCAGCAGCCCCGGGACAGGCGGTCATCAGCCCCAGCATTTT. Translated, it gives CASSPGTGGHQPQHF. Filled out from reference TRBV5-4 and TRBJ1-5, the complete variable domain reads ETGVTQSPTHLIKTRGQQVTLRCSSQSGHNTVSWYQQALGQGPQFIFQYYREEENGRGNFPPRFSGLQFPNYSSELNVNALELDDSALYLCASSPGTGGHQPQHFGDGTRLSIL.

The chain links TRBV19 to TRBJ1-1; D uncertain. V shed 2 bases and J shed 2 bases, with 9 bases lying between them. The CDR3 has 14 amino acids. In germline, CDR1 is LNHDA, CDR2 SQIVND (reference sequence). The CDR3 loop is CASSILASNTEAFF. In DNA form, the CDR3 reads TGTGCCAGTAGTATACTAGCCAGTAACACTGAAGCTTTCTTT.